The 29 T cell receptor beta chains given below trace back to one sample, sequenced in a study of blood T cell repertoires in COVID-19. Generated by immunoSEQ multiplex PCR, the TCRdb table keeps only in-frame clones and is missing some. This sample has more than 90,000 clones, with roughly 72% found just once. Sequenced material: peripheral blood. The receptors here all came from a woman aged 55 to 70 in a cohort sampled during active or convalescent COVID-19.

This rearrangement joins TRBV5-1 to TRBJ1-1; 7 bases align to TRBD1. The CDR3 totals 13 residues. J was trimmed by 4 bases and V by 3 bases; bases with no gene match: 3. Germline CDR1 and CDR2: SGHRS and YFSETQ. CDR3 amino acids: CASSSGGRTEAFF. The CDR3 bases are TGCGCCAGCAGCTCAGGGGGGCGCACTGAAGCTTTCTTT. The complete variable domain, with remaining parts taken from reference TRBV5-1 and TRBJ1-1, reads KAGVTQTPRYLIKTRGQQVTLSCSPISGHRSVSWYQQTPGQGLQFLFEYFSETQRNKGNFPGRFSGRQFSNSRSEMNVSTLELGDSALYLCASSSGGRTEAFFGQGTRLTVV.

The CDR3 region is CASSLRPGGQGAPRGYTF. The CDR3 coding sequence is TGTGCCAGCAGTTTAAGGCCGGGGGGACAGGGGGCGCCCCGAGGCTACACCTTC. The rearrangement uses TRBV27 and TRBJ1-2, with 12 bases lining up with TRBD1. The CDR3 covers 18 residues. Germline V gene lookup returns CDR1 MNHEY and CDR2 SMNVEV (reference sequence). Trimming cost V 2 bases and J 8 bases; bases outside gene matches: 15.

For this clone: The identical CDR3 is also encoded by other nucleotide sequences in the sample. The rearrangement uses TRBV6-5 and TRBJ2-2; 7 nucleotides line up with TRBD1. CDR3 length: 14 residues. Trimming cost V 6 bases and J 0 bases; bases outside gene matches: 1. Germline CDR1 and CDR2: MNHEY and SVGAGI. The CDR3 region has the DNA TGTGCCAGCAGGGACAGGTCGAACACCGGGGAGCTGTTTTTT. Residues: CASRDRSNTGELFF.

The V call is TRBV28, the J call TRBJ2-7; TRBD1 agrees at 8 bases. J lost 0 bases, V lost 7 bases, and 2 bases had no gene match. The CDR3 loop spans 13 amino acids. The germline gives CDR1 MDHEN, CDR2 SYDVKM. The CDR3 nucleotides are TGTGCCAGCAAAACAGGGGGCTCCTACGAGCAGTACTTC. It codes for CASKTGGSYEQYF.

The chain joins TRBV19 to TRBJ1-2, with 8 bases lining up with TRBD1. CDR1 and CDR2 (germline): LNHDA, SQIVND (reference sequence). The CDR3 consists of 17 residues. V dropped 3 bases and J dropped 2; count of bases not matched to a gene: 11. CDR3 protein: CASSIGIRQGPNYGYTF. The CDR3 DNA sequence: TGTGCCAGTAGTATCGGGATCCGACAGGGGCCCAACTATGGCTACACCTTC.

V usage is TRBV4-2 and J usage is TRBJ1-5, with 7 positions matching TRBD1. Trimming took 0 bases from V and 1 from J; bases not matched to a gene: 3. Germline-derived CDR1 and CDR2 are LGHNA and YNFKEQ. This CDR3 spans 16 amino acids. CDR3 loop: CASSQDLGQSNQPQHF. In DNA form, the CDR3 reads TGTGCCAGCAGCCAAGATTTGGGACAGAGCAATCAGCCCCAGCATTTT.

The V gene is TRBV12-3 or TRBV12-4, the J gene TRBJ2-3; maybe TRBD1 (5 bases). Trimming shortened V by 3 bases and J by 3 bases, and 7 bases separated the two germline ends. The CDR3 has 13 amino acids. The CDR3 region is CASSFQGTDTQYF. The CDR3 region has the DNA TGTGCCAGCAGTTTCCAGGGAACAGATACGCAGTATTTT.

In its sample, this clone was seen a few times. This sequence joins TRBV6-5 and TRBJ2-7; TRBD1 is a possible D gene (6 bases). Trimming left V 5 bases short and J 6 bases short, with 8 bases between. Germline V CDR1 and CDR2: MNHEY, SVGAGI. This CDR3 spans 11 amino acids. CDR3 region: CASSNRVEQYF. CDR3 nucleotide sequence: TGTGCCAGCAGTAACAGGGTCGAGCAGTACTTC.

J is TRBJ2-1 and V is TRBV4-2; 8 nucleotides agree with TRBD2. Germline assignment: CDR1 LGHNA and CDR2 YNFKEQ. The CDR3 spans 14 residues. Trimming cost V 6 bases and J 3 bases; bases outside gene matches: 4. The chain's CDR3 is CASRSGGGYNEQFF. The CDR3, as DNA: TGTGCCAGCAGATCGGGGGGGGGCTACAATGAGCAGTTCTTC.

This chain links TRBV3-1 (or the pseudogene TRBV3-2) with TRBJ2-5, with TRBD2 matching over 12 bases. CDR1 LGHDT and CDR2 YNNKEL come from the germline V gene (reference sequence). This CDR3 comprises 18 residues. After removal of 0 bases from V and 5 bases from J, the junction contained 10 bases not matched to a gene. This CDR3 reads CASSQDRLAGGMGETQYF. CDR3 nucleotides: TGTGCCAGCAGCCAAGATCGGCTAGCGGGGGGGATGGGGGAGACCCAGTACTTC.

The chain couples TRBV4-1 to TRBJ2-5; D gene ambiguous. The CDR3 loop spans 15 amino acids. CDR1 is MGHRA and CDR2 is YSYEKL in the germline V gene. V was clipped by 2 bases and J by 0 bases, with 10 bases between them. The CDR3 region has the DNA TGCGCCAGCAGCCAACGGAACTACAACCAAGAGACCCAGTACTTC. Its translation is CASSQRNYNQETQYF.

The V and J genes are TRBV12-5 and TRBJ2-2; 7 bases are shared with TRBD1. J was trimmed by 4 bases and V by 1 base; bases with no gene match: 0. The V gene's germline CDR1 is LGHNT and CDR2 FRNRAP. This CDR3 is 14 amino acids long. CDR3 residues: CASGLGDSTGELFF. The CDR3 coding sequence is TGTGCTAGTGGTTTGGGGGACAGCACCGGGGAGCTGTTTTTT.

The rearrangement joins TRBV5-3 to TRBJ2-7, with D possibly being TRBD2 (5 bases). TRBV5-3 is assigned to the ORF class and has an uncertain function. V was clipped by 2 bases and J by 3 bases, with 12 bases between them. This CDR3 spans 14 amino acids. In nucleotides, the CDR3 is TGTGCCAGAAGCTTCTCGGACGGGAACTACGAGCAGTACTTC. Residues: CARSFSDGNYEQYF.

The rearrangement uses TRBV20-1 and TRBJ2-1; possible D gene TRBD2, 5 bases. With 3 bases removed from V and 4 bases from J, the gap between germline ends came to 10 bases. Germline V CDR1 and CDR2: DFQATT, SNEGSKA (reference sequence). There are 13 residues in the CDR3. The CDR3 coding sequence is TGCAGTGCTAGTGGGAGCGGTTACAATGAGCAGTTCTTC. Encoded protein: CSASGSGYNEQFF.

The chain couples TRBV5-4 to TRBJ2-7, with TRBD2 identical over 7 bases. The CDR3 runs to 16 residues. Germline V gives CDR1 SGHNT, CDR2 YYREEE (reference sequence). J gave up 6 bases and V 5 bases, and 17 bases lay outside the gene matches. For the CDR3, the DNA is TGTGCCAGCAGATCGGCCGCGGCGGGGGTTCAGGGCGAGCAGTACTTC. This translates into CASRSAAAGVQGEQYF.

J is TRBJ1-1 and V is TRBV4-3, with D hard to call. Trimming took 8 bases from V and 4 from J, leaving 20 bases between them. Per the germline V gene, CDR1 is LGHNA and CDR2 is YSLEER. The CDR3 contains 15 residues. CDR3 region: CASSFVSGWGTEAFF. In DNA form, the CDR3 reads TGCGCCAGCTCCTTCGTTTCGGGATGGGGCACTGAAGCTTTCTTT.

This chain connects TRBV7-9 to TRBJ1-1; D perhaps matches TRBD1 (5 bases). With 3 bases removed from V and 1 base from J, the gap between germline ends came to 9 bases. This CDR3 spans 14 amino acids. CDR1 and CDR2 from the germline V gene are SEHNR and FQNEAQ (reference sequence). CDR3: CASSFGQTNTEAFF. CDR3 nucleotide sequence: TGTGCCAGCAGCTTCGGACAAACGAACACTGAAGCTTTCTTT.

V usage is TRBV7-6 and J usage is TRBJ1-6, with D unclear. Germline lookup yields CDR1 SGHVS and CDR2 FNYEAQ. The CDR3 loop spans 15 amino acids. Trimming stripped 1 base from V and 8 bases from J, with 12 bases between. The CDR3 reads CASSLGAARDSPLHF. As DNA, the CDR3 is TGTGCCAGCAGCTTAGGGGCAGCGAGGGATTCACCCCTCCACTTT.

The count of this clone is one. This sequence joins TRBV21-1 and TRBJ1-2; the D call in the table, TRBD1, was not verified against the DNA. TRBV21-1 represents a pseudogene. The CDR3 is 16 amino acids. The CDR3 reads CASRGHREPSNYGYTF. The CDR3 DNA is TGTGCCAGCAGAGGGCACAGGGAGCCATCTAACTATGGCTACACCTTC.

The chain combines TRBV7-2 with TRBJ1-5, with 8 bases aligning to TRBD1. The germline V gene has CDR1 SGHTA and CDR2 FQGNSA. The CDR3 is 15 amino acids. The V and J ends lost 4 bases and 6 bases, in that order; junction bases with no gene match: 8. The CDR3 sequence: CASSYQGAFVQPQHF. CDR3 coding DNA: TGTGCCAGCAGCTACCAGGGGGCTTTTGTTCAGCCCCAGCATTTT.

The table lists this clone with a count of one. The chain employs TRBV6-2 or TRBV6-3 and TRBJ1-5; D gene uncertain. Trimming took off 2 bases at V and 1 base at J, with 12 bases between the two ends. The germline gives CDR1 MNHEY, CDR2 SVGEGT. The CDR3 is made up of 16 amino acids. The CDR3 is CASSYGDFGSNQPQHF. DNA of the CDR3: TGTGCCAGCAGTTACGGCGATTTCGGGAGCAATCAGCCCCAGCATTTT.

This clone was counted a few times. The rearrangement uses TRBV5-1 and TRBJ2-2; D is perhaps TRBD1 (6 bases). Trimming left V 0 bases short and J 3 bases short, with 18 bases between. CDR3 length equals 18 residues. CDR1 and CDR2 (germline): SGHRS, YFSETQ. The CDR3 loop is CASSLGTRQGPYTGELFF. The CDR3 nucleotides read TGCGCCAGCAGCTTGGGTACCCGGCAGGGGCCCTACACCGGGGAGCTGTTTTTT.

This chain uses TRBV5-4 with TRBJ2-7; no clear D gene. CDR3 size: 11 residues. V dropped 3 bases and J dropped 3 bases, with 4 bases sitting between them. CDR1 SGHNT and CDR2 YYREEE come from the germline V gene (reference sequence). CDR3 residues: CASSSYYEQYF. The CDR3 DNA is TGTGCCAGCAGCTCTTACTACGAGCAGTACTTC.

The chain is built from TRBV4-2 and TRBJ2-7, with 12 nucleotides matching TRBD2. The V and J ends lost 2 bases and 2 bases, in that order; junction bases with no gene match: 7. Germline CDR1 LGHNA, CDR2 YNFKEQ. The CDR3 loop spans 17 amino acids. CDR3 DNA: TGTGCCAGCAGCCAAAAACTAGCGGGGGGACGAACCTACGAGCAGTACTTC. It specifies CASSQKLAGGRTYEQYF.

The V gene is TRBV6-5, the J gene TRBJ2-3, with D possibly TRBD1 on 6 matching bases. This CDR3 comprises 16 residues. Germline CDR1 MNHEY, CDR2 SVGAGI. The germline V and J ends were trimmed by 2 bases and 0 bases, with 12 bases remaining between them. This CDR3 is CASSYPRTASTDTQYF. CDR3 nucleotides: TGTGCCAGCAGTTACCCCCGGACAGCCAGCACAGATACGCAGTATTTT.

V is TRBV4-2 and J is TRBJ1-6, with D maybe TRBD1 (6 bases). Trimming stripped 0 bases from V and 5 bases from J, with 8 bases between. Germline values: CDR1 LGHNA, CDR2 YNFKEQ. CDR3 length equals 15 residues. CDR3 protein: CASSQEKGDNSPLHF. The CDR3 DNA is TGTGCCAGCAGCCAAGAGAAGGGGGATAATTCACCCCTCCACTTT.

This clone occurred once. The chain has TRBV24-1 and TRBJ2-7; 7 bases agree with TRBD2. CDR1 is KGHDR, CDR2 SFDVKD, per germline. V was pared by 6 bases and J by 1 base, with 8 bases of the junction left unmatched. The CDR3 sequence is 15 residues long. DNA of the CDR3: TGTGCCACCAGTAGGGACTACCGCCCTTCCTACGAGCAGTACTTC. Translating it yields CATSRDYRPSYEQYF.

The chain couples TRBV5-1 to TRBJ1-3, with no clear D. From germline, CDR1 is SGHRS and CDR2 YFSETQ. V lost 0 bases to trimming and J lost 0 bases, with 7 bases between them. This CDR3 is built from 15 residues. The CDR3 reads CASSLGPSSGNTIYF. CDR3 DNA sequence: TGCGCCAGCAGCTTGGGCCCGAGCTCTGGAAACACCATATATTTT.

The chain joins TRBV6-5 to TRBJ2-2; perhaps TRBD2 as D (5 bases). CDR1 and CDR2 from the germline V gene are MNHEY and SVGAGI. The CDR3 is 11 amino acids. Trimming shortened V by 8 bases and J by 7 bases, and 8 bases separated the two germline ends. The CDR3 nucleotides are TGTGCCAGCGGAGGTGGCGGGGAGCTGTTTTTT. Protein sequence: CASGGGGELFF.